A selection of T cell receptor beta chains follows, all from one sample in a study of cytomegalovirus exposure and HLA in healthy donors. The table came from immunoSEQ multiplex PCR; TCRdb's copy has only in-frame clones and leaves some out. Found here are roughly 270,000 clones, around 89% of them singletons; the top ten hold over 0.7%. Sequencing was done on a sample of PBMCs. These receptors were taken from a woman younger than 35 in good health and CMV-seronegative. The CDR3 runs from the conserved cysteine through the conserved F or W. The order of the fields is V gene, J gene, CDR3 protein.

TRBV15,TRBJ1-4,CATSRDLADEKLFF
TRBV28,TRBJ1-1,CASSWGQVNTEAFF
TRBV27,TRBJ2-7,CASSRAGEAYEQYF
TRBV29-1,TRBJ2-7,CSVESGAYEQYF
TRBV6-1,TRBJ1-1,CASTSGGSDTEAFF
TRBV4-2,TRBJ1-6,CASSQEGTALGRDPLHF
TRBV12-5,TRBJ1-5,CASGLGEPPQHF
TRBV4-2,TRBJ2-7,CASSQDNMGGGYEQYF
TRBV27,TRBJ2-3,CASSLYRDETDTQYF
TRBV7-2,TRBJ2-2,CASSFGRGSTGELFF
TRBV15,TRBJ2-1,CATSTERLAGSDEQFF
TRBV7-2,TRBJ2-7,CASSLSPVRSYEQYF
TRBV30,TRBJ1-1,CAWSVLPGMNTEAFF
TRBV30,TRBJ2-1,CAWTSGDHSYNEQFF
TRBV10-2,TRBJ2-3,CASSETSGISTDTQYF
TRBV6-5,TRBJ1-1,CASNLGRNTEAFF
TRBV9,TRBJ2-5,CASSVGGGPQETQYF
TRBV5-1,TRBJ2-1,CASSLGLDRGRGEQFF
TRBV7-3,TRBJ2-7,CASSPALAPTYEQYF
TRBV4-1,TRBJ1-2,CASSPRQEIYGYTF
TRBV2,TRBJ2-1,CASTEVFNEQFF
TRBV18,TRBJ2-7,CASSLGQFYEQYF
TRBV6-1,TRBJ2-5,CASILGGSHQETQYF
TRBV9,TRBJ2-2,CASSVATGVNTGELFF
TRBV2,TRBJ2-7,CASSEIDYATYEQYF
TRBV6-5,TRBJ2-7,CASSYSAGASYEQYF
TRBV5-6,TRBJ1-2,CASSYTGTGKAYGYTF
TRBV2,TRBJ2-7,CASSELAGSYEQYF
TRBV6-7,TRBJ2-5,CASSYSGGGSDWTQYF
TRBV6-6,TRBJ2-2,CASSYEDRDAGELFF
TRBV2,TRBJ2-5,CASSPLEGVETQYF
TRBV11-2,TRBJ2-1,CASSLVAGGPGEQFF
TRBV6-1,TRBJ1-6,CASSEASGTGGNSPLHF
TRBV6-5,TRBJ2-7,CASSDSSEQYF
TRBV25-1,TRBJ2-7,CASSGYRDHEQYF
TRBV6-5,TRBJ2-7,CASSRFRDYYEQYF
TRBV6-4,TRBJ1-1,CASSREEDTEAFF
TRBV19,TRBJ2-3,CASSEWGLAGGATDTQYF
TRBV19,TRBJ2-3,CASSHGQGPTDTQYF
TRBV28,TRBJ2-7,CASSHRTRDRSYEQYF
TRBV11-1,TRBJ2-7,CASSFGTGSSYEQYF
TRBV27,TRBJ2-2,CASRPPPSGRSITGELFF
TRBV19,TRBJ1-3,CASSIKVAGLLAGNTIYF